One sample yielded the 11 T cell receptor beta chains listed below, sequenced in a study of cytomegalovirus exposure and HLA in healthy donors. Use of 60 Vbeta and 13 Jbeta primers characterized the PCR. TCRdb keeps only in-frame clones here, not all; method: immunoSEQ multiplex PCR. The data show nearly 110,000 clones, 60% to 75% seen once. Source material: PBMCs. The receptors were sampled from a man aged 25-45 years in good health and CMV-seronegative.

This chain links TRBV11-3 with TRBJ1-1; 9 bases are shared with TRBD1. V trimming: 4 bases; J trimming: 1 base; junction bases outside the gene matches: 4. Germline V CDR1 and CDR2: SGHNT, YENEEA. CDR3 length: 15 residues. Here the CDR3 reads CASSSGQGKNTEAFF. In nucleotides, the CDR3 is TGTGCCAGCAGCTCGGGACAGGGAAAGAACACTGAAGCTTTCTTT.

The chain joins TRBV7-8 to TRBJ2-7; TRBD1 matches 9 bases. The V gene end was trimmed by 3 bases and the J gene end by 11 bases; junction bases not matched to a gene: 11. CDR1 is SGHVS and CDR2 is FQNEAQ in the germline V gene. The CDR3 spans 14 residues. CDR3: CASSFGTGLTFKYF. For the CDR3, the DNA is TGTGCCAGCAGCTTTGGGACAGGGCTTACCTTTAAGTACTTC.

This chain connects TRBV4-1 to TRBJ2-7, with 8 bases identical to TRBD2. V shed 1 base and J 0 bases; nucleotides not matched to a gene: 2. CDR1 and CDR2 from the germline V gene are MGHRA and YSYEKL. The length of the CDR3 is 15 residues. The CDR3 loop reads CASSQVGTSSYEQYF. The CDR3, as DNA: TGCGCCAGCAGCCAAGTTGGGACTAGCTCCTACGAGCAGTACTTC.

The chain is built from TRBV28 and TRBJ2-3; 7 bases line up with TRBD1. CDR3 length equals 15 residues. The V and J ends lost 6 bases and 1 base, in that order; junction bases with no gene match: 7. The germline V gene encodes CDR1 MDHEN and CDR2 SYDVKM. CDR3: CASSQTGWGTDTQYF. The CDR3 DNA reads as TGTGCCAGCAGCCAGACAGGGTGGGGCACAGATACGCAGTATTTT. Drawing the rest from reference TRBV28 and TRBJ2-3, the complete variable domain is DVKVTQSSRYLVKRTGEKVFLECVQDMDHENMFWYRQDPGLGLRLIYFSYDVKMKEKGDIPEGYSVSREKKERFSLILESASTNQTSMYLCASSQTGWGTDTQYFGPGTRLTVL.

The V and J genes are TRBV5-6 and TRBJ2-2; 9 nucleotides align to TRBD1. Germline V gene sequence: CDR1 SGHDT, CDR2 YYEEEE. Germline trimming cut 4 bases from V and 8 bases from J; bases unmatched to any gene: 12. The CDR3 spans 16 residues. The DNA for the CDR3 is TGTGCCAGCAGCACCGGACAGGGGCTTATAGTGGGGGAGCTGTTTTTT. This gives the protein CASSTGQGLIVGELFF. The full variable domain, rest sourced from reference TRBV5-6 and TRBJ2-2, is DAGVTQSPTHLIKTRGQQVTLRCSPKSGHDTVSWYQQALGQGPQFIFQYYEEEERQRGNFPDRFSGHQFPNYSSELNVNALLLGDSALYLCASSTGQGLIVGELFFGEGSRLTVL.

This clone has more than one count but fewer than ten. The chain links TRBV12-5 to TRBJ2-7; D unresolved. Germline V gene sequence: CDR1 LGHNT, CDR2 FRNRAP. The CDR3 spans 12 residues. Trimming took 0 bases from V and 4 from J, leaving 4 bases between them. The CDR3 nucleotides read TGTGCTAGTGGTTTGGTCATGTACGAGCAGTACTTC. Protein: CASGLVMYEQYF.

The rearrangement joins TRBV30 to TRBJ1-5; no definite D call. Trimming removed 2 bases from V and 4 bases from J, with 9 bases in between. Germline CDR1 and CDR2: GTSNPN and SVGIG (reference sequence). The CDR3 extends over 13 amino acids. CDR3 protein: CAWSSSGNQPQHF. CDR3 DNA: TGTGCCTGGAGTTCCTCGGGGAATCAGCCCCAGCATTTT.

The V and J genes are TRBV29-1 and TRBJ1-2; TRBD1 matches 7 bases. The CDR3 contains 13 residues. V shed 4 bases, J shed 4 bases, and the junction held 6 bases outside the gene matches. Germline CDR1 is SQVTM and CDR2 is ANQGSEA. CDR3 DNA: TGCAGCGTTGTCGTGGGACAGTTCTATGGCTACACCTTC. It is translated as CSVVVGQFYGYTF.

Within the sample, this clone is medium-sized (0.01 to 0.1%). This sequence joins TRBV6-1 and TRBJ2-2, with TRBD2 as a possible D gene (5 bases). Germline V gene data show CDR1 as MNHNS and CDR2 as SASEGT. The CDR3 has 14 residues. Trimming pared 0 bases from V and 6 bases from J, leaving 8 bases between. CDR3 sequence: CASSEASSPGELFF. The CDR3, as DNA: TGTGCCAGCAGTGAAGCCTCTAGCCCCGGGGAGCTGTTTTTT.

This chain connects TRBV6-6 to TRBJ2-3; D call uncertain. The CDR3 has 12 residues. Germline lookup yields CDR1 MNHNY and CDR2 SVGAGI (reference sequence). The V end lost 4 bases, the J end lost 2 bases, and 4 bases lay between the germline ends. CDR3 loop: CASSSYTDTQYF. Written as DNA, the CDR3 is TGTGCCAGCAGTTCGTACACAGATACGCAGTATTTT.

This chain joins TRBV29-1 and TRBJ2-3; no clear D. Germline V gene sequence: CDR1 SQVTM, CDR2 ANQGSEA. V lost 3 bases and J 1 base, leaving 11 bases between the germline ends. This CDR3 spans 14 amino acids. This CDR3 reads CSVDVWQGTDTQYF. The CDR3 DNA follows: TGCAGCGTTGATGTTTGGCAGGGCACAGATACGCAGTATTTT.